This TCR beta chain was observed in a study of spatial heterogeneity in lung cancer. Study-wide results and caveats: Intratumoral expanded alpha and beta TCR counts were found to track tumor mutation counts.

The CDR3 extends over 17 amino acids. V lost 3 bases, J lost 4 bases, and 12 bases stayed unmatched. CDR1 and CDR2 from the germline V gene are SNHLY and FYNNEI. TCRdb analysed the 5' RACE reads with MiXCR anew, one entry per CDR3 protein. The sample includes 1,200 or so distinct CDR3 sequences, roughly 26% of them seen just once. As for time point: sample taken at primary tumor resection. In each case, whole RNA from tumor, nontumor lung or frozen PBMC was sequenced unsorted. Of note for this clonotype: Its antigen is unknown.

The source material was lung tumor tissue, sampled at surgery. This TCR came from a male donor with early-stage non-small cell lung cancer. The genes are TRBV2 and TRBJ2-7; TRBD2 agrees at 10 bases. In DNA, the CDR3 is TGTGCCAGCAGTGAGGGTCCTTTGGAGCGGGAGGGATACGAGCAGTACTTC. Translated: CASSEGPLEREGYEQYF.